One and the same sample provided the 15 T cell receptor beta chains below, sequenced in a study of T cell responses to AZD1222 COVID-19 vaccine. Assay used: immunoSEQ multiplex PCR; TCRdb lists only in-frame clones, some missing. The sample yields some 150,000 clones, 80% to 95% seen once. The material was peripheral blood, obtained on day 0 of AZD1222 vaccination. All receptors come from an adult in good health.

The rearrangement links TRBV29-1 to TRBJ2-7, with D uncertain. This CDR3 region has 12 residues. V lost 7 bases and J lost 0, with 10 bases in between. Germline CDR1 is SQVTM and CDR2 is ANQGSEA. CDR3 DNA sequence: TGCAGCGCCTACACCGACTCCTACGAGCAGTACTTC. Its translation is CSAYTDSYEQYF.

This sequence joins TRBV3-1 (or the pseudogene TRBV3-2) and TRBJ1-6; D is perhaps TRBD1 (5 bases). Germline values: CDR1 LGHDT, CDR2 YNNKEL (reference sequence). The CDR3 covers 16 residues. Trimming stripped 4 bases from V and 2 bases from J, with 12 bases between. The CDR3 nucleotides are TGTGCCAGCAGCCCCGAGTGGGGGGCCTATAATTCACCCCTCCACTTT. This gives the protein CASSPEWGAYNSPLHF.

This clone was seen just once. The chain has TRBV5-1 and TRBJ1-1; D gene ambiguous. Germline assignment: CDR1 SGHRS and CDR2 YFSETQ. Trimming cost V 0 bases and J 0 bases, with 9 bases left between them. The CDR3 contains 15 residues. The CDR3 reads CASSLAESLNTEAFF. The DNA for the CDR3 is TGCGCCAGCAGCTTGGCGGAGAGCTTGAACACTGAAGCTTTCTTT.

The chain joins TRBV3-1 (or the pseudogene TRBV3-2) to TRBJ1-6, with D tentatively TRBD1 (5 bases). CDR1 and CDR2 (germline): LGHDT, YNNKEL (reference sequence). The V end lost 1 base, the J end lost 6 bases, and 10 bases lay between the germline ends. CDR3 length equals 15 residues. The CDR3 protein is CASSQVGDLNSPLHF. CDR3 bases: TGTGCCAGCAGCCAAGTTGGGGACCTTAATTCACCCCTCCACTTT.

The V call is TRBV11-3, the J call TRBJ2-3; D may be TRBD2 (6 bases). Germline V gene lookup returns CDR1 SGHNT and CDR2 YENEEA. The ends were cut back, 1 base at V and 1 base at J, with 6 bases in the middle. CDR3 size: 14 residues. The CDR3 reads CASSLGGGTDTQYF. The CDR3 DNA sequence: TGTGCCAGCAGCTTAGGGGGGGGCACAGATACGCAGTATTTT.

J is TRBJ2-3 and V is TRBV24-1, with TRBD1 as a possible D gene (7 bases). The CDR3 has 16 residues. V lost 3 bases to trimming and J lost 5 bases, with 17 bases between them. Germline CDR1 and CDR2: KGHDR and SFDVKD. CDR3 DNA: TGTGCCACCAGTGATCACCAGGGGGGCGCTCGAGATACGCAGTATTTT. Translating gives CATSDHQGGARDTQYF.

This clone came up once. This chain joins TRBV11-1 and TRBJ1-2; D might be TRBD1 (6 bases). The CDR3 runs to 14 residues. Deletions cut 4 bases from V and 8 bases from J, with 17 bases between. In germline, CDR1 is SGHAT, CDR2 FQDESV (reference sequence). CDR3 nucleotide sequence: TGTGCCAGCAGCTCATCTCATCTAACAGGGGGCTACACCTTC. It encodes CASSSSHLTGGYTF.

The chain employs TRBV24-1 and TRBJ2-5; D is uncertain. CDR1 is KGHDR, CDR2 SFDVKD, per germline. This CDR3 is built from 14 residues. Trimming removed 5 bases at V and 9 bases at J, with 18 bases between. The DNA for the CDR3 is TGTGCCACCAGTGTAGGCGGTAGTCCTGGGGCCCAGTACTTC. Its protein product is CATSVGGSPGAQYF.

J is TRBJ1-2 and V is TRBV21-1. TRBV21-1 is flagged as a pseudogene. The CDR3 covers 17 residues. CDR3 amino acids: CASSKKTSQAGDYGYTF. In DNA, the CDR3 is TGTGCCAGCAGCAAAAAAACTTCTCAGGCAGGAGACTATGGCTACACCTTC.

This clone occurred once. This rearrangement joins TRBV5-1 to TRBJ2-2, with 8 bases aligning to TRBD1. This CDR3 contains 14 residues. The germline V gene encodes CDR1 SGHRS and CDR2 YFSETQ. V shed 4 bases, J shed 1 base, and the junction held 0 bases outside the gene matches. The CDR3 sequence: CASSGQGNTGELFF. Written as DNA, the CDR3 is TGCGCCAGCAGCGGACAGGGGAACACCGGGGAGCTGTTTTTT.

CDR3 sequence: CASSLVRSFF. CDR3 nucleotides: TGTGCCAGCAGCTTGGTTCGGTCGTTTTTT. J is TRBJ1-4 and V is TRBV5-8; no firm D call. Germline V lookup: CDR1 SGHTS, CDR2 YDEGEE. V lost 0 bases and J lost 16, with 7 bases in between. CDR3 size: 10 residues. Full variable domain (remainder filled in from reference TRBV5-8 and TRBJ1-4): EAGVTQSPTHLIKTRGQQATLRCSPISGHTSVYWYQQALGLGLQFLLWYDEGEERNRGNFPPRFSGRQFPNYSSELNVNALELEDSALYLCASSLVRSFFGSGTQLSVL.

This clone was found a few times. J is TRBJ2-7 and V is TRBV6-2 or TRBV6-3, with D possibly TRBD2 on 6 matching bases. The V end was cut by 0 bases, the J end by 0 bases, with 15 bases between. Looked up from germline, CDR1 is MNHEY and CDR2 is SVGEGT. The CDR3 loop spans 17 amino acids. The CDR3 protein is CASSYSILEGFSYEQYF. Here the CDR3 DNA reads TGTGCCAGCAGTTACTCGATTTTGGAGGGCTTCTCCTACGAGCAGTACTTC.

The rearrangement joins TRBV3-1 (or the pseudogene TRBV3-2) to TRBJ2-1; 9 nucleotides line up with TRBD2. V shed 6 bases and J 6 bases; nucleotides not matched to a gene: 6. The germline CDR1 and CDR2 sequences are LGHDT and YNNKEL (reference sequence). The CDR3 consists of 14 residues. CDR3 residues: CASSSSGGSNEQFF. CDR3 DNA: TGTGCCAGCAGTTCCAGCGGGGGGTCCAATGAGCAGTTCTTC.

The chain uses TRBV28 and TRBJ1-3; 7 positions match TRBD1. Germline-derived CDR1 and CDR2 are MDHEN and SYDVKM. With 6 bases clipped from V and 0 bases from J, the junction kept 8 bases outside the gene matches. The CDR3 extends over 16 amino acids. The CDR3 nucleotides are TGTGCCAGCAGCCGGGGGGACAGCAGCTCTGGAAACACCATATATTTT. Its protein product is CASSRGDSSSGNTIYF.

The chain couples TRBV5-1 to TRBJ1-1, with 9 bases matching TRBD1. V trimming: 5 bases; J trimming: 2 bases; junction bases outside the gene matches: 7. CDR1 SGHRS and CDR2 YFSETQ come from the germline V gene. The CDR3 sequence is 15 residues long. CDR3 amino acids: CASRQTGGTNTEAFF. The CDR3 DNA reads TGCGCCAGCAGGCAGACAGGGGGAACTAACACTGAAGCTTTCTTT. Full variable domain (missing parts from reference TRBV5-1 and TRBJ1-1): KAGVTQTPRYLIKTRGQQVTLSCSPISGHRSVSWYQQTPGQGLQFLFEYFSETQRNKGNFPGRFSGRQFSNSRSEMNVSTLELGDSALYLCASRQTGGTNTEAFFGQGTRLTVV.